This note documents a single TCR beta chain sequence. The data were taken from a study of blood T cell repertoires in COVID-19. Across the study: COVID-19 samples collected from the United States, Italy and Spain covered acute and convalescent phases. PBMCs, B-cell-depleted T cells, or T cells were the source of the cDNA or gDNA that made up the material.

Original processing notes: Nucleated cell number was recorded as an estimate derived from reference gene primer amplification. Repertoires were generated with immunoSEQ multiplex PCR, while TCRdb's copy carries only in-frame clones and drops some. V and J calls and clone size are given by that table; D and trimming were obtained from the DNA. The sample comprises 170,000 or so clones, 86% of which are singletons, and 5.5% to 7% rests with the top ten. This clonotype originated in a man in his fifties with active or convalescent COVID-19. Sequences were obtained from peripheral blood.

CDR3 bases: TGTGCCAGCAGCTATCTTGCGCGAGGGGGTGAGCAGTACTTC. Translating it yields CASSYLARGGEQYF. The V call is TRBV7-2, the J call TRBJ2-7; perhaps TRBD1 as D (6 bases). V was clipped by 4 bases and J by 7 bases, with 17 bases between them. The V gene's germline CDR1 is SGHTA and CDR2 FQGNSA. The CDR3 consists of 14 residues. Variable domain in full (rest from reference TRBV7-2 and TRBJ2-7): GAGVSQSPSNKVTEKGKDVELRCDPISGHTALYWYRQSLGQGLEFLIYFQGNSAPDKSGLPSDRFSAERTGGSVSTLTIQRTQQEDSAVYLCASSYLARGGEQYFGPGTRLTVT.